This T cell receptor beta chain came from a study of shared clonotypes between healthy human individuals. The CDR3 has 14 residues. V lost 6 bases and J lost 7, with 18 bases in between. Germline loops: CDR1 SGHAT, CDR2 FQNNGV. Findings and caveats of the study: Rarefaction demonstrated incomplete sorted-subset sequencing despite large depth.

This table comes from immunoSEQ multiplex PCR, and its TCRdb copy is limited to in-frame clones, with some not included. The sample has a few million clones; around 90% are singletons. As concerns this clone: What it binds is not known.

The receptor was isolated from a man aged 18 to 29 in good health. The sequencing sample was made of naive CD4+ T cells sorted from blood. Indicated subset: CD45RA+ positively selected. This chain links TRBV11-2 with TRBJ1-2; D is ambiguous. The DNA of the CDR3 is TGTGCCAGCAGAGCCATCGTAGGAGGAGGTGGCTACACCTTC. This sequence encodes CASRAIVGGGGYTF.